The rows below give T cell receptor beta chains drawn from one sample of a study of T-cell reconstitution after alpha-beta-depleted transplantation in children. TCRdb redid the calling of the PCR reads with MiXCR, one entry per CDR3 protein. Altogether approximately 400,000 distinct CDR3 sequences are present, about a tenth being singletons, with the ten largest covering 4.5% to 6.5%. The sample consisted of PBMCs from the stem cell graft donor, taken from the stem cell graft. All receptors come from a human donor who donated a stem cell graft to a child with acute myeloid leukemia. CDR3s include the opening cysteine and the closing phenylalanine or tryptophan. Fields, in order: D gene, clone size, J gene, V gene, CDR3 length, CDR3 DNA, CDR3 protein. The D gene is left open where the match is weak. Only part of the rows carry a size: once, few, many, or a class if the clone is expanded.

d_gene: .; abundance: few; j_gene: TRBJ2-5; v_gene: TRBV20-1; len: 14; CDR3nt: TGCAGTGCTGGAACCGGGAGAACGCGGGAGACCCAGTACTTC; CDR3aa: CSAGTGRTRETQYF
d_gene: TRBD1; abundance: few; j_gene: TRBJ2-2; v_gene: TRBV20-1; len: 12; CDR3nt: TGCAGTGTCACGGACAGGGCCGGGGAGCTGTTTTTT; CDR3aa: CSVTDRAGELFF
d_gene: .; abundance: .; j_gene: TRBJ2-2; v_gene: TRBV29-1; len: 13; CDR3nt: TGCAGCGTCGGGACCAAGAACACCGGGGAGCTGTTTTTT; CDR3aa: CSVGTKNTGELFF
d_gene: .; abundance: .; j_gene: TRBJ2-2; v_gene: TRBV5-5; len: 16; CDR3nt: TGTGCCAGCAGCCTTAAAATACAGGGCGGAACCGGGGAGCTGTTTTTT; CDR3aa: CASSLKIQGGTGELFF
d_gene: .; abundance: many; j_gene: TRBJ2-1; v_gene: TRBV5-8; len: 13; CDR3nt: TGTGCCAGCAGCTTGGGGATGGGTGATGAGCAGTTCTTC; CDR3aa: CASSLGMGDEQFF
d_gene: TRBD1; abundance: many; j_gene: TRBJ1-5; v_gene: TRBV7-2; len: 15; CDR3nt: TGTGCCAGCAGCACCCACGGGACAGGGGATCAGCCCCAGCATTTT; CDR3aa: CASSTHGTGDQPQHF
d_gene: .; abundance: .; j_gene: TRBJ2-1; v_gene: TRBV20-1; len: 12; CDR3nt: TGCAGCCCGAGGCGGAGTATAGATGAGCAGTTCTTC; CDR3aa: CSPRRSIDEQFF
d_gene: TRBD1; abundance: many; j_gene: TRBJ2-7; v_gene: TRBV12-5; len: 16; CDR3nt: TGTGCTAGTGGTTTGGTCAAACGGGACAGCTCCTACGAGCAGTACTTC; CDR3aa: CASGLVKRDSSYEQYF
d_gene: .; abundance: .; j_gene: TRBJ1-2; v_gene: TRBV5-4; len: 15; CDR3nt: TGTGCCAGCAGCCCCTCCGGGACGGTGGCGTATGGCTACACCTTC; CDR3aa: CASSPSGTVAYGYTF
d_gene: .; abundance: .; j_gene: TRBJ2-3; v_gene: TRBV9; len: 15; CDR3nt: TGTGCCAGCAGCGGTACGTCGCGGTGGGGGGATACGCAGTATTTT; CDR3aa: CASSGTSRWGDTQYF
d_gene: TRBD1; abundance: many; j_gene: TRBJ2-2; v_gene: TRBV7-2; len: 15; CDR3nt: TGTGCCAGCAGCCTTCGGGACAGGGGGCACGGGGAGCTGTTTTTT; CDR3aa: CASSLRDRGHGELFF
d_gene: .; abundance: .; j_gene: TRBJ2-3; v_gene: TRBV9; len: 15; CDR3nt: TGTGCCAGCAGCGTAGGCCCCAGCGTCCCAGATACGCAGTATTTT; CDR3aa: CASSVGPSVPDTQYF
d_gene: .; abundance: few; j_gene: TRBJ2-4; v_gene: TRBV20-1; len: 11; CDR3nt: TGCAGTGTGCTAGCCAAAAACATTCAGTACTTC; CDR3aa: CSVLAKNIQYF
d_gene: TRBD2; abundance: few; j_gene: TRBJ2-5; v_gene: TRBV7-2; len: 15; CDR3nt: TGTGCCAGCAGCAAACTAGCGGGCGGTTGGGAGACCCAGTACTTC; CDR3aa: CASSKLAGGWETQYF